This paragraph reports one TCR beta chain. Its specificity is not known. These data belong to a study of T cells in localized non-small cell lung cancer. Whole-study findings and limits: Appearances in adjacent lung were noted for a median roughly 58 of the top 100 tumor clones. Higher T cell density in the blood was associated with longer overall survival, whereas higher adjacent-lung clonality associated with shorter survival.

Germline V gene data show CDR1 as LNHDA and CDR2 as SQIVND (reference sequence). V was trimmed by 5 bases and J by 4 bases, leaving 17 bases between them. CDR3 length: 15 residues. Clones were sequenced by immunoSEQ multiplex PCR, and TCRdb holds only the in-frame ones, with some missing. The sample lists about 52,000 clones, about 87% seen once, with roughly a sixth in the top ten. The chain uses TRBV19 and TRBJ1-1; possible D gene TRBD1, 6 bases. The material was PBMCs, obtained before any cancer treatment. This receptor was taken from a female donor with stage II lung adenocarcinoma. This CDR3 is CASSPPQGRGTEAFF. The CDR3 coding sequence is TGTGCCAGTAGTCCACCCCAGGGGAGGGGCACTGAAGCTTTCTTT.